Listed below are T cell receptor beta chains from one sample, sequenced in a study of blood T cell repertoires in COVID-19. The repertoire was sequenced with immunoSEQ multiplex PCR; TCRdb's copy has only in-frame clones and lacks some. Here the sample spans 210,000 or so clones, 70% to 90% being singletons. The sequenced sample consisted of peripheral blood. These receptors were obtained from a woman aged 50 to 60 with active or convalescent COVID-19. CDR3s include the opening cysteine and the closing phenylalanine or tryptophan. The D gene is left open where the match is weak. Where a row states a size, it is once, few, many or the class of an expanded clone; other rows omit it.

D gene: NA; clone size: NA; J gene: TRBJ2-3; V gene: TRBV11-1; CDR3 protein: CASSFGTKVGDRQYF; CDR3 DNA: TGTGCCAGCAGCTTCGGGACAAAGGTTGGGGATAGGCAGTATTTT
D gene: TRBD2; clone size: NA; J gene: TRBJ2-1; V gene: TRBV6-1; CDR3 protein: CASSEAGRGGEQFF; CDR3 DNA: TGTGCCAGCAGTGAAGCTGGGAGGGGTGGAGAGCAGTTCTTC
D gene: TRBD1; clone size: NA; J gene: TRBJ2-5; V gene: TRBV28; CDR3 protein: CASSLFRQGSLQETQYF; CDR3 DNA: TGTGCCAGCAGTTTATTTAGACAGGGCAGTCTTCAAGAGACCCAGTACTTC
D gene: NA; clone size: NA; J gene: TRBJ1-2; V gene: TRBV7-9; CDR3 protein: CASSPSDRFNYGYTF; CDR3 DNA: TGTGCCAGCAGCCCGAGCGACCGATTTAACTATGGCTACACCTTC
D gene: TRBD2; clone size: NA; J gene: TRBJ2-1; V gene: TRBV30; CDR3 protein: CAWSGVGTSSYNEQFF; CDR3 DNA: TGTGCCTGGAGTGGGGTGGGGACTAGTTCCTACAATGAGCAGTTCTTC
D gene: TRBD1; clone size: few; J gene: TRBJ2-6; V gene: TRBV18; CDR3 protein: CASSPGTGLSGANVLTF; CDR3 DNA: TGTGCCAGCTCACCTGGGACAGGGCTCTCTGGGGCCAACGTCCTGACTTTC
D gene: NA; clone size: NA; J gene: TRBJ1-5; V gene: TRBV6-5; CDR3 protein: CASSYSKHQPQHF; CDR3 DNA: TGTGCCAGCAGTTACTCTAAGCATCAGCCCCAGCATTTT
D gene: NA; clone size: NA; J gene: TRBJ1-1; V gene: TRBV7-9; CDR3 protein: CASREPDTLNTEAFF; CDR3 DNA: TGTGCCAGCAGGGAACCGGACACCCTGAACACTGAAGCTTTCTTT
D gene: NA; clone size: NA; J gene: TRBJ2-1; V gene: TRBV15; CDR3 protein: CATSRGPYNEQFF; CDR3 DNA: TGTGCCACCAGCAGAGGTCCTTACAATGAGCAGTTCTTC
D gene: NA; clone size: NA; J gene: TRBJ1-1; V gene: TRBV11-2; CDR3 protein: CASSLVRGGNTEAFF; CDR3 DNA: TGTGCCAGCAGCTTAGTTCGAGGAGGGAACACTGAAGCTTTCTTT
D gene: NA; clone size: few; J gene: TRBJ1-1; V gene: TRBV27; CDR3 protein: CASSSHRSGTEAFF; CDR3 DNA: TGTGCCAGCAGTTCCCACAGGTCGGGCACTGAAGCTTTCTTT
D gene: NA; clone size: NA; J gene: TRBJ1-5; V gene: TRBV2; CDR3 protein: CASSRTRGSNQPQHF; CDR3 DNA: TGTGCCAGCAGTCGGACAAGGGGTAGCAATCAGCCCCAGCATTTT
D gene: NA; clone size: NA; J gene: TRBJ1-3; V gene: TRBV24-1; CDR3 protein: CATSDPGQRNTIYF; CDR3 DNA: TGTGCCACCAGTGACCCCGGACAGAGAAACACCATATATTTT
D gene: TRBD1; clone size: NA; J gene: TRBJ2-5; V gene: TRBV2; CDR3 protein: CASSRQGAGQETQYF; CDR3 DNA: TGTGCCAGCAGTCGTCAGGGGGCTGGGCAAGAGACCCAGTACTTC
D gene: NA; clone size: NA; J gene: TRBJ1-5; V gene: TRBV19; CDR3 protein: CASSIDRGGSPQHF; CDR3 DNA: TGTGCCAGTAGTATAGACAGGGGCGGTTCGCCCCAGCATTTT
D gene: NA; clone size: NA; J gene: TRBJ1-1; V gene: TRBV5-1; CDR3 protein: CASAGFSGAAEAFF; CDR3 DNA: TGCGCCAGCGCAGGGTTTAGTGGGGCCGCTGAAGCTTTCTTT
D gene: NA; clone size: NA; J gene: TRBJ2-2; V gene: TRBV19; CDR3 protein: CASSKQGTGELFF; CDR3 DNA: TGTGCCAGTAGTAAACAGGGAACCGGGGAGCTGTTTTTT
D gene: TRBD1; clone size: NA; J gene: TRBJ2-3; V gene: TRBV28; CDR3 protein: CASSLFDRGSTDTQYF; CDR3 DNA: TGTGCCAGCAGTTTGTTTGACAGGGGCTCGACAGATACGCAGTATTTT
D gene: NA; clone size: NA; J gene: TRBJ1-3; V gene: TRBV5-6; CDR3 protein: CATGAGSTGNTIYF; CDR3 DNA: TGTGCCACTGGAGCCGGGAGCACTGGAAACACCATATATTTT
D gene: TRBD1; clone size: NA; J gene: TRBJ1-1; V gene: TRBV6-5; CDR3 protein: CASRTGLMNTEAFF; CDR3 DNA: TGTGCCAGCCGGACAGGGCTGATGAACACTGAAGCTTTCTTT
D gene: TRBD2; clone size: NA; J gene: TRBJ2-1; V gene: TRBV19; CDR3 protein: CASNSGLAVREQFF; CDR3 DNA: TGTGCCAGTAATTCGGGACTAGCGGTTCGGGAGCAGTTCTTC
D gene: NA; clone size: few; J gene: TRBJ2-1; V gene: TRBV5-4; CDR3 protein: CASSLDGSSYNEQFF; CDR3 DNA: TGTGCCAGCAGCTTGGACGGGAGCTCCTACAATGAGCAGTTCTTC
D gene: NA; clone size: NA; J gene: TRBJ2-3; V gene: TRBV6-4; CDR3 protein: CASSGLDTDTQYF; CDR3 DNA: TGTGCCAGCAGTGGGCTTGACACAGATACGCAGTATTTT
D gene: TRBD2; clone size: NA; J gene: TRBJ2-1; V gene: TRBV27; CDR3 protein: CASSFGAGYGQFF; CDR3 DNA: TGTGCCAGCAGTTTCGGAGCGGGATATGGGCAGTTCTTC
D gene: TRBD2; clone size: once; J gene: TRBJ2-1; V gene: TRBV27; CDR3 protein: CASSPRRRGAGNEQFF; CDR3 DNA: TGTGCCAGCAGTCCCCGGAGGCGGGGGGCCGGCAATGAGCAGTTCTTC
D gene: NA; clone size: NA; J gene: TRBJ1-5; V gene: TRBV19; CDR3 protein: CASKRVNSNQPQHF; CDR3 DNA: TGTGCCAGTAAAAGAGTTAATAGCAATCAGCCCCAGCATTTT
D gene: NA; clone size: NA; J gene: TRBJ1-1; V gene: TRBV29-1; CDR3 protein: CSVARGNTEAFF; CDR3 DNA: TGCAGCGTCGCCAGGGGGAACACTGAAGCTTTCTTT
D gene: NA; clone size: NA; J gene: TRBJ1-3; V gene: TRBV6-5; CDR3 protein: CASSYGQATTIYF; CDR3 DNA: TGTGCCAGCAGTTACGGGCAGGCAACCACCATATATTTT
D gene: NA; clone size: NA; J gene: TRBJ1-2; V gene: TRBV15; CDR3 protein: CATSIGRGYGYTF; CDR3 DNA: TGTGCCACCAGCATAGGCCGGGGTTATGGCTACACCTTC
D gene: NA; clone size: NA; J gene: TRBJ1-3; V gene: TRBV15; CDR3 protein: CATSHGVSGNTIYF; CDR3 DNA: TGTGCCACCAGCCACGGGGTTTCTGGAAACACCATATATTTT
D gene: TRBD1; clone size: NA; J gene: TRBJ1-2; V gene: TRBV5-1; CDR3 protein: CASSYDGTGKGYTF; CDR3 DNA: TGCGCCAGCAGCTACGATGGGACAGGGAAGGGCTACACCTTC
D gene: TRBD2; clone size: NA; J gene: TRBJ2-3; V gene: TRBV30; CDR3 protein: CAWTTGSGATDTQYF; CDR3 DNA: TGTGCCTGGACGACCGGTAGCGGGGCTACAGATACGCAGTATTTT
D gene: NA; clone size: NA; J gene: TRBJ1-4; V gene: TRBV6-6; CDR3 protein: CASSYSTGGNEKLFF; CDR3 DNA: TGTGCCAGCAGTTACTCGACAGGAGGTAATGAAAAACTGTTTTTT
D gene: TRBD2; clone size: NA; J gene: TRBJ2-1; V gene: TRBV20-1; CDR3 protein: CSAKGSGREFF; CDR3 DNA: TGCAGTGCTAAAGGAAGCGGGAGGGAGTTCTTC
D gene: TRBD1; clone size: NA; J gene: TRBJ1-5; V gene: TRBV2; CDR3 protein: CASSESTGGIQPQHF; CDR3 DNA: TGTGCCAGCAGTGAATCTACAGGGGGAATTCAGCCCCAGCATTTT
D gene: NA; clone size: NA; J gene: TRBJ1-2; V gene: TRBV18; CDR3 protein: CASSPGDSSINYGYTF; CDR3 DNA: TGTGCCAGCTCACCCGGAGACAGCTCCATTAACTATGGCTACACCTTC
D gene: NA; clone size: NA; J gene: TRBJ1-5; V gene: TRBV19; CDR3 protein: CASSSQASQPQHF; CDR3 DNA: TGTGCCAGTAGTAGCCAGGCTTCTCAGCCCCAGCATTTT
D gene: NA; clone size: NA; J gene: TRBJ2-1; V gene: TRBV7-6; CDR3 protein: CASSPERTVYNEQFF; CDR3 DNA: TGTGCCAGCAGCCCAGAGCGGACCGTCTACAATGAGCAGTTCTTC
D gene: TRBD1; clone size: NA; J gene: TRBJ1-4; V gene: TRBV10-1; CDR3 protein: CASSESDRANEKLFF; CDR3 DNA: TGCGCCAGCAGTGAGTCGGACAGGGCGAACGAAAAACTGTTTTTT
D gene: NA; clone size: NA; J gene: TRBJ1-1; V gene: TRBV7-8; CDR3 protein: CASSWRGWGDAFF; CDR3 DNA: TGTGCCAGCAGCTGGCGAGGGTGGGGTGACGCTTTCTTT
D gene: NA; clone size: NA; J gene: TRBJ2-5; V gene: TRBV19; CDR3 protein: CASGQHETQYF; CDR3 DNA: TGTGCCAGTGGACAGCATGAGACCCAGTACTTC